The clone carrying this T cell receptor (beta chain) has a single count. The antigen is not known. This sample is drawn from a study of cytomegalovirus exposure and HLA in healthy donors. The study, taken as a whole, reports: 164 TCR beta chains were listed as cytomegalovirus-associated.

The germline V gene encodes CDR1 LNHDA and CDR2 SQIVND (reference sequence). The CDR3 is made up of 16 amino acids. Trimming cost V 6 bases and J 3 bases; bases outside gene matches: 9. Method: immunoSEQ multiplex PCR; TCRdb's copy keeps in-frame clones and lacks some. The profile shows 90,000 to 120,000 clones, 95% of them singletons. This chain joins TRBV19 and TRBJ1-5, with TRBD1 matching over 9 bases. The TCR originated in a woman between 18 and 29 years old in good health and CMV-seronegative. Sequenced material: PBMCs. CDR3 bases: TGTGCCAGTAGAGTCCCCGGGACAGGGAACAATCAGCCCCAGCATTTT. It codes for CASRVPGTGNNQPQHF.